The 31 T cell receptor beta chains listed next were all sequenced from one sample in a study of blood T cells in healthy people across ages. A J-beta primer mix and a sample-barcoded 5' primer were used in a second PCR of roughly 6 to 12 cycles. TCRdb reprocessed the 5' RACE reads via MiXCR and lists one record per CDR3 protein. Found here are almost 1 million distinct CDR3 sequences, roughly 51% of them singletons; the top ten hold 20% to 25%. Source material: blood. The source of these receptors is a woman aged 55-70 years in good health.

This clonotype was seen a few times. The chain has TRBV7-9 and TRBJ2-3; TRBD1 matches 7 bases. In germline, CDR1 is SEHNR, CDR2 FQNEAQ (reference sequence). The CDR3 has 16 amino acids. Germline trimming cut 5 bases from V and 0 bases from J; bases unmatched to any gene: 8. The CDR3 region has the DNA TGTGCCAGCAGCCCCCGACAGGGTCGGAGCACAGATACGCAGTATTTT. Translating gives CASSPRQGRSTDTQYF.

This clonotype has just a few counts. The gene calls are TRBV12-3 or TRBV12-4 and TRBJ1-2; weak D call: TRBD1 (5 bases). The CDR3 runs to 12 residues. V dropped 5 bases and J dropped 6 bases, with 10 bases sitting between them. The CDR3 coding sequence is TGTGCCAGCAGTGGAGGAGGGGATGGCTACACCTTC. This sequence encodes CASSGGGDGYTF.

Of note for this clonotype: A read error may be the cause here, since a much bigger clone is one base away. This chain uses TRBV10-3 with TRBJ1-2, with TRBD1 matching 7 bases. CDR1 is ENHRY and CDR2 is SYGVKD in the germline V gene. This CDR3 has 14 amino acids. CDR3 in DNA: TGTGTCATCAGGCCGGGACAGTTGGTCTATGGCTACACCTTC. This translates into CVIRPGQLVYGYTF.

This chain uses TRBV20-1 with TRBJ2-7; a possible D gene is TRBD2 (5 bases). V was cut by 3 bases and J by 5 bases, with 11 bases left in between. The CDR3 consists of 12 residues. CDR1 DFQATT and CDR2 SNEGSKA come from the germline V gene (reference sequence). CDR3: CSARGPGNEQYF. The DNA of the CDR3 is TGCAGTGCTAGGGGCCCCGGGAACGAGCAGTACTTC.

The genes are TRBV20-1 and TRBJ1-2; D is perhaps TRBD1 (6 bases). CDR3 length: 12 amino acids. Germline values: CDR1 DFQATT, CDR2 SNEGSKA (reference sequence). Deletions cut 3 bases from V and 7 bases from J, with 12 bases between. CDR3 amino acids: CSASRGISGYTF. DNA of the CDR3: TGCAGTGCTAGCAGGGGTATAAGTGGCTACACCTTC.

The chain has TRBV20-1 and TRBJ2-3, with 11 bases lining up with TRBD2. V lost 5 bases, J lost 6 bases, and 7 bases stayed unmatched. Germline values: CDR1 DFQATT, CDR2 SNEGSKA (reference sequence). The CDR3 is 14 residues long. CDR3 coding DNA: TGCAGTGCTCTAACTAGCGGGAGACGGGATACGCAGTATTTT. Its protein is CSALTSGRRDTQYF.

About this clonotype: One end of the junction is discordant with germline, which a read error may explain. The chain uses TRBV9 and TRBJ2-7, with a tentative D call TRBD1 (5 bases). The end of the DNA fits TRBJ2-5 better, so the J call may be wrong. The germline gives CDR1 SGDLS, CDR2 YYNGEE. The CDR3 covers 16 residues. CDR3 nucleotide sequence: TGTACCAGCAGCTTATCGCCGACAGTCACTCAAGAGACCCAGTACTTC. Protein: CTSSLSPTVTQETQYF.

There are a few counts of this clonotype. The chain links TRBV6-5 to TRBJ2-3; D may be TRBD1 or TRBD2 (5 bases each). Trimming took off 8 bases at V and 2 bases at J, with 14 bases between the two ends. The CDR3 is 14 residues long. Germline V lookup: CDR1 MNHEY, CDR2 SVGAGI. Written as DNA, the CDR3 is TGTGCCAGCCAAATTCGGGGCCCCACAGATACGCAGTATTTT. Protein sequence: CASQIRGPTDTQYF.

The chain is built from TRBV3-1 and TRBJ2-7; possibly TRBD1 or TRBD2 for D (5 bases each). Trimming removed 0 bases from V and 3 bases from J, with 18 bases in between. CDR1 and CDR2 from the germline V gene are LGHDT and YNNKEL (reference sequence). CDR3 length equals 17 residues. Here the CDR3 reads CASSQDREGPGSYEQYF. The CDR3 DNA sequence: TGTGCCAGCAGCCAAGATAGAGAGGGACCAGGGAGCTACGAGCAGTACTTC.

V and J are TRBV7-2 and TRBJ2-7; D is ambiguous. CDR1 and CDR2 from the germline V gene are SGHTA and FQGNSA. The CDR3 consists of 14 residues. V lost 5 bases, J lost 7 bases, and 18 bases lay in between. In DNA, the CDR3 is TGTGCCAGCAGCCCTGAGGCAGGCAGGAATGAGCAGTACTTC. It yields the protein CASSPEAGRNEQYF.

V and J are TRBV5-1 and TRBJ1-1; a possible D gene is TRBD1 (6 bases). Germline loops: CDR1 SGHRS, CDR2 YFSETQ. The CDR3 runs to 14 residues. V was cut by 5 bases and J by 2 bases, with 13 bases left in between. This CDR3 reads CASRLTGTNTEAFF. The CDR3 nucleotides are TGCGCCAGCAGATTAACAGGGACCAACACTGAAGCTTTCTTT.

The gene calls are TRBV12-3 or TRBV12-4 and TRBJ1-4; the D is unclear. The CDR3 contains 14 residues. The V gene lost 1 base and the J gene lost 4 bases, with 7 bases spanning the gap. CDR3 protein: CASSLGLHNEKLFF. CDR3 coding DNA: TGTGCCAGCAGTTTAGGGCTCCATAATGAAAAACTGTTTTTT.

In its sample, this clonotype was seen a few times. The chain carries TRBV7-2 and TRBJ2-1; TRBD2 matches 8 bases. The germline gives CDR1 SGHTA, CDR2 FQGNSA. Unmatched junction bases numbered 8, after V lost 2 bases and J lost 2 bases. The CDR3 is made up of 17 amino acids. CDR3 in amino acids: CASSLHSGDPPYNEQFF. The CDR3 bases are TGTGCCAGCAGCTTACATAGCGGGGATCCGCCCTACAATGAGCAGTTCTTC.

This clonotype was counted a few times. The J gene is TRBJ2-5, the V gene TRBV5-6; D may be TRBD2 (5 bases). Germline CDR1 is SGHDT and CDR2 is YYEEEE. The CDR3 spans 16 residues. Trimming removed 1 base at V and 7 bases at J, with 20 bases between. The CDR3 bases are TGTGCCAGCAGCTTGCACCCGAACGCCCGGGCGGGGACCCAGTACTTC. It codes for CASSLHPNARAGTQYF. Full variable domain (remainder filled in from reference TRBV5-6 and TRBJ2-5): DAGVTQSPTHLIKTRGQQVTLRCSPKSGHDTVSWYQQALGQGPQFIFQYYEEEERQRGNFPDRFSGHQFPNYSSELNVNALLLGDSALYLCASSLHPNARAGTQYFGPGTRLLVL.

The chain links TRBV9 to TRBJ2-5, with TRBD2 identical over 7 bases. The J call may be mistaken, given a closer DNA end match to TRBJ2-7. The germline V gene has CDR1 SGDLS and CDR2 YYNGEE. CDR3 length: 12 residues. The CDR3 loop reads CAPPGRSYEQYF. DNA of the CDR3: TGTGCCCCCCCCGGGAGGTCCTACGAGCAGTACTTC.

This clonotype was seen more than once but under ten times. V is TRBV2 and J is TRBJ2-7, with TRBD2 matching 11 bases. Germline V gives CDR1 SNHLY, CDR2 FYNNEI. The CDR3 consists of 16 residues. The V segment lost 1 base and the J segment 2 bases; nucleotides outside the gene matches: 4. The CDR3 coding sequence is TGTGCCAGCAGTGAAGTCCTAGCGGGGGGACCCTACGAGCAGTACTTC. Its protein is CASSEVLAGGPYEQYF.

This clonotype was seen a few times. The V gene is TRBV28, the J gene TRBJ2-7, with TRBD1 matching 8 bases. Germline assignment: CDR1 MDHEN and CDR2 SYDVKM. This CDR3 contains 15 residues. The J segment lost 1 base and the V segment lost 7 bases, leaving 9 bases of the junction unmatched. The CDR3 DNA reads TGTGCCAGCATCCCCCGTGGACAGGGTTCCTACGAGCAGTACTTC. Amino acid sequence: CASIPRGQGSYEQYF.

The chain has TRBV27 and TRBJ2-3; 7 positions match TRBD2. The CDR3 runs to 15 residues. The germline V gene has CDR1 MNHEY and CDR2 SMNVEV (reference sequence). After removal of 3 bases from V and 5 bases from J, the junction contained 8 bases not matched to a gene. The DNA of the CDR3 is TGTGCCAGCAGTTTGGTCGGACTAGTAGAAGATACGCAGTATTTT. Its translation: CASSLVGLVEDTQYF.

Many counts were recorded for this clonotype. V is TRBV20-1 and J is TRBJ2-1; TRBD2 aligns across 9 bases. The last part of the DNA fits TRBJ2-7 better; the J call may be wrong. The CDR3 loop spans 15 amino acids. CDR1 and CDR2 (germline): DFQATT, SNEGSKA (reference sequence). The CDR3 sequence: CSADPGLAFSNEQYF. The CDR3 region has the DNA TGCAGTGCTGACCCGGGACTAGCATTCTCCAATGAGCAGTACTTC.

This clonotype was found a few times. The J gene is TRBJ2-1, the V gene TRBV29-1; TRBD2 matches 9 bases. This CDR3 contains 12 residues. J gave up 6 bases and V 3 bases, and 0 bases lay outside the gene matches. Per the germline V gene, CDR1 is SQVTM and CDR2 is ANQGSEA. Here the CDR3 DNA reads TGCAGCGTTGAGACTAGCGGCAATGAGCAGTTCTTC. This translates into CSVETSGNEQFF.

This clonotype has more than one count but fewer than ten. The chain uses TRBV20-1 and TRBJ2-1; possibly TRBD2 for D (6 bases). The CDR3 runs to 17 residues. Germline values: CDR1 DFQATT, CDR2 SNEGSKA (reference sequence). Trimming left V 3 bases short and J 0 bases short, with 18 bases between. CDR3 sequence reads: CSASPLGGLSSYNEQFF. The CDR3 DNA is TGCAGTGCTAGTCCGTTGGGGGGATTAAGCTCCTACAATGAGCAGTTCTTC.

There are a few counts of this clonotype. V usage is TRBV5-1 and J usage is TRBJ2-1, with D tentatively TRBD1 or TRBD2 (5 bases each). Between the trimmed V and J ends, which lost 5 bases and 2 bases, there was a span of 14 bases. Germline V gives CDR1 SGHRS, CDR2 YFSETQ. CDR3 length: 15 amino acids. This CDR3 reads CASRSGTHTYNEQFF. The CDR3 coding sequence is TGCGCCAGCAGGTCCGGGACCCATACCTACAATGAGCAGTTCTTC. Full variable domain (rest looked up from reference TRBV5-1 and TRBJ2-1): KAGVTQTPRYLIKTRGQQVTLSCSPISGHRSVSWYQQTPGQGLQFLFEYFSETQRNKGNFPGRFSGRQFSNSRSEMNVSTLELGDSALYLCASRSGTHTYNEQFFGPGTRLTVL.

Concerning this clonotype itself: A much larger clone sits a single nucleotide away, making a read error possible. The chain links TRBV5-6 to TRBJ2-5, with 11 positions matching TRBD2. CDR3 length: 14 amino acids. Looked up from germline, CDR1 is SGHDT and CDR2 is YYEEEE. Trimming cost V 4 bases and J 11 bases; bases outside gene matches: 10. The CDR3 sequence is CASSEIAGGRGQYF. The CDR3 DNA follows: TGTGCCAGCAGCGAGATAGCGGGAGGGCGAGGGCAGTACTTC.

This clonotype was observed a single time. V usage is TRBV20-1 and J usage is TRBJ2-1; 8 bases line up with TRBD2. Germline loops: CDR1 DFQATT, CDR2 SNEGSKA (reference sequence). The CDR3 is 14 residues long. Trimming cost V 5 bases and J 6 bases; bases outside gene matches: 9. CDR3 protein: CSAPGLGPSNEQFF. The CDR3, as DNA: TGCAGTGCTCCGGGACTAGGCCCCTCCAATGAGCAGTTCTTC.

This clonotype has only a few counts. The rearrangement joins TRBV7-3 to TRBJ1-2; a weak D match, TRBD1 (5 bases). The length of the CDR3 is 12 residues. The V end lost 4 bases, the J end lost 13 bases, and 16 bases lay between the germline ends. From germline, CDR1 is SGHTA and CDR2 FQGTGA. CDR3 sequence reads: CASSSYGTDLTF. In DNA form, the CDR3 reads TGTGCCAGCAGCTCCTATGGGACGGACCTCACCTTC.

This clonotype was seen a handful of times. This sequence joins TRBV28 and TRBJ2-7, with D possibly called TRBD1 or TRBD2 (5 bases each). Germline CDR1 and CDR2: MDHEN and SYDVKM. The CDR3 is 15 amino acids. Trimming took off 6 bases at V and 4 bases at J, with 19 bases between the two ends. CDR3 in amino acids: CASSRTGTPTYEQYF. Here the CDR3 DNA reads TGTGCCAGCAGCCGGACCGGGACCCCAACGTACGAGCAGTACTTC.

This clonotype was detected a few times. The chain couples TRBV20-1 to TRBJ2-1, with 13 bases matching TRBD2. Germline V CDR1 and CDR2: DFQATT, SNEGSKA (reference sequence). The CDR3 is made up of 14 amino acids. The ends lost 6 bases at V and 8 bases at J; junction bases unmatched: 7. The CDR3, as DNA: TGCAGTGCAAGACTAGCGGGAGGCGGGCATGAGCAGTTCTTC. Encoded protein: CSARLAGGGHEQFF.

Written as DNA, the CDR3 is TGTGCCAGCAGCCAAGATCTAGGCACCAACTCCTACAATGAGCAGTTCTTC. As protein: CASSQDLGTNSYNEQFF. This sequence joins TRBV4-2 and TRBJ2-1; D is ambiguous. Germline CDR1 reads LGHNA; CDR2 reads YNFKEQ. This CDR3 is built from 17 residues. Trimming shortened V by 0 bases and J by 0 bases, and 12 bases separated the two germline ends.

This chain connects TRBV15 to TRBJ1-4; D remains ambiguous. The germline V gene has CDR1 LNHNV and CDR2 YYDKDF (reference sequence). The V end lost 3 bases, the J end lost 0 bases, and 8 bases lay between the germline ends. There are 15 residues in the CDR3. The CDR3 bases are TGTGCCACCAGCAGCCTCAGGTCAACTAATGAAAAACTGTTTTTT. This sequence encodes CATSSLRSTNEKLFF.

The chain joins TRBV29-1 to TRBJ1-4; weak D call: TRBD1 (6 bases). V gave up 7 bases and J gave up 8 bases, with 14 bases separating them. This CDR3 comprises 12 residues. Germline values: CDR1 SQVTM, CDR2 ANQGSEA. CDR3 residues: CSAGQLGEKLFF. CDR3 in DNA: TGCAGCGCTGGACAGTTAGGCGAAAAACTGTTTTTT.

The CDR3 DNA follows: TGCAGTGCTAGGGTCCAGCCTTACGAGCAGTACTTC. Protein sequence: CSARVQPYEQYF. The gene calls are TRBV20-1 and TRBJ2-7; D remains ambiguous. This CDR3 has 12 amino acids. With 3 bases removed from V and 4 bases from J, the gap between germline ends came to 10 bases. Germline CDR1 is DFQATT and CDR2 is SNEGSKA (reference sequence).